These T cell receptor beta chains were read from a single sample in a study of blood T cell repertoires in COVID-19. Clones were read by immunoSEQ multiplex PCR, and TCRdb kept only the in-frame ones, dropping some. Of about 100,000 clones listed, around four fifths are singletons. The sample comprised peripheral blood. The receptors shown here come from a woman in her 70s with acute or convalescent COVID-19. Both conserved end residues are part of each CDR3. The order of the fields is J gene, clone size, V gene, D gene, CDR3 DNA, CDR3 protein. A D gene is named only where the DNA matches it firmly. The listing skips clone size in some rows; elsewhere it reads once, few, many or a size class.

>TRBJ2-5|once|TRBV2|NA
TGTGCCAGCAGTGAATGGGGGACTCAAGAGACCCAGTACTTC
CASSEWGTQETQYF
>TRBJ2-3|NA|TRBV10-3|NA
TGTGCCATCAGTGACAGGGTTACAGATACGCAGTATTTT
CAISDRVTDTQYF
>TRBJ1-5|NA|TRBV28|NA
TGTGCCAGCAGTCCCCCAGGGGTCCCGTCCCTTGGCAATCAGCCCCAGCATTTT
CASSPPGVPSLGNQPQHF
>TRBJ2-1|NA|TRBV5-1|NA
TGCGCCAGCAGCTTGGTAGTATGGCAGGATGAGCAGTTCTTC
CASSLVVWQDEQFF
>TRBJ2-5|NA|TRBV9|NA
TGTGCCAGCAGCGCCGGAGTGGGTGTCGAGACCCAGTACTTC
CASSAGVGVETQYF
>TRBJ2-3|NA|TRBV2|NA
TGTGCCAGCATGGTTGGGGGGACAGATACGCAGTATTTT
CASMVGGTDTQYF
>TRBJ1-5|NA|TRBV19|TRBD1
TGTGCCAGTCAAGGGACAGGAGGCAATCAGCCCCAGCATTTT
CASQGTGGNQPQHF
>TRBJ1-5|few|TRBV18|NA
TGTGCCAGCTCACGACAGCCCAATCAGCCCCAGCATTTT
CASSRQPNQPQHF
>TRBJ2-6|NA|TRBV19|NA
TGTGCCAGTAGTATGGGCGCTGGGGCCAACGTCCTGACTTTC
CASSMGAGANVLTF
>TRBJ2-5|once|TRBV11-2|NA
TGTGCCAGCAGGCGTCAGGGGCCGGGGGAGACCCAGTACTTC
CASRRQGPGETQYF
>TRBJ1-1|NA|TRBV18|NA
TGTGCCAGCTCGACCCGACGGAGAATGAACACTGAAGCTTTCTTT
CASSTRRRMNTEAFF
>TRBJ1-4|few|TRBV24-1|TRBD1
TGTGCCAGACAGGGGGCTGGGCTCGAGGGAGAAAAACTGTTTTTT
CARQGAGLEGEKLFF
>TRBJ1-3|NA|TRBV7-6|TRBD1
TGTGCCAGCAGTCACAGGGGTCTCTCTGGAAACACCATATATTTT
CASSHRGLSGNTIYF
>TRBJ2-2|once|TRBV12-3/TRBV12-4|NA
TGTGCCAGCCGCGCGGGTCCCGGGGAGCTGTTTTTT
CASRAGPGELFF
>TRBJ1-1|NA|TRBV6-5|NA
TGTGCCAGCAGTTATAGTCGGAACACTGAAGCTTTCTTT
CASSYSRNTEAFF
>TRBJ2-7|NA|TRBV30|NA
TGTGCCTGGAGCTTAATTTCCGAGCAGTACTTC
CAWSLISEQYF
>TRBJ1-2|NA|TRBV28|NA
TGTGCCAGCAGTTCCCCCTTGGATGGTGAGGCACGCTATGGCTACACCTTC
CASSSPLDGEARYGYTF
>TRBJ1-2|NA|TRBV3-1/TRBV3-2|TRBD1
TGTGCCAGCAGCCAAGCAGGGGGCGCCGACTATGGCTACACCTTC
CASSQAGGADYGYTF
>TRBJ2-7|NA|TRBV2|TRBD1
TGTGCCAGCAGGGACGGGACAGGGGGCATGGACGAGCAGTACTTC
CASRDGTGGMDEQYF
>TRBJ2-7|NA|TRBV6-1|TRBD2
TGTGCCAGCAGTGAGCGGGGGGCGATAGACGAGCAGTACTTC
CASSERGAIDEQYF
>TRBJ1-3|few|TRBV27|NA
TGTGCCAGCAGTTTGAGAGAGGGAAACACCATATATTTT
CASSLREGNTIYF
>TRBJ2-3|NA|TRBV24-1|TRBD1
TGTGCCACCAGTGATTCCAGGACAGGGACAGATACGCAGTATTTT
CATSDSRTGTDTQYF
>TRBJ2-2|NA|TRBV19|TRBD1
TGTGCCAGTAGGGTAGGGACAGGAGACACCGGGGAGCTGTTTTTT
CASRVGTGDTGELFF
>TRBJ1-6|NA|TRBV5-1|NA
TGCGCCAGCAGCCTGGATACCCTAAGCGGTTCACCCCTCCACTTT
CASSLDTLSGSPLHF
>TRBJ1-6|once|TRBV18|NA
TGTGCCAGCTCACCCAGGGATGACTATAATTCACCCCTCCACTTT
CASSPRDDYNSPLHF
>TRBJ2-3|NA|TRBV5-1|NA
TGCGCCAGCAGCTTAGTGGGGGCGAACCCAGATACGCAGTATTTT
CASSLVGANPDTQYF
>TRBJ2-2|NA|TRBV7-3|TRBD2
TGTGCCAGCAGCTTAACGTCTGGCGGGGGGACAACCGGGGAGCTGTTTTTT
CASSLTSGGGTTGELFF
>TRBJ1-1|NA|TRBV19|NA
TGTGCCAGTAGTCGACAGGCCGACGAAGCTTTCTTT
CASSRQADEAFF
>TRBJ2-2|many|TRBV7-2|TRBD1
TGTGCCAGCAGCTCCCCGGGACAGGGGTTCTACACCGGGGAGCTGTTTTTT
CASSSPGQGFYTGELFF
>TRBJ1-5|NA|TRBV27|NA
TGTGCCAGCAGTTCCTTAGGACAGTTTTGGGGTCAGCCCCAGCATTTT
CASSSLGQFWGQPQHF
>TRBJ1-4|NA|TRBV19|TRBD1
TGTGCCAGTACGGGACAGGGGCGGGAAAAACTGTTTTTT
CASTGQGREKLFF
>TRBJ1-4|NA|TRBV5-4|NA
TGTGCCAGCAGCCGACAGCTTTCTAATGAAAAACTGTTTTTT
CASSRQLSNEKLFF
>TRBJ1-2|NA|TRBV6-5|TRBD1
TGTGCCAGCAGACGCGCCGGGACAGGGTATGGCTACACCTTC
CASRRAGTGYGYTF